This entry lists 16 T cell receptor beta chains sequenced from one sample in a study of blood T cell repertoires in COVID-19. Repertoires were generated with immunoSEQ multiplex PCR, while TCRdb's copy carries only in-frame clones and drops some. The repertoire includes approximately 350,000 clones, 87% of them detected once, and 2.5% to 3.5% sits in the top ten. Sequences were obtained from PBMCs or T cells enriched from blood (not recorded which). The receptors originated from a woman aged 25 to 45 who had recovered from COVID-19.

This clone was counted many times. The chain has TRBV9 and TRBJ1-6; D not certain. Trimming took off 0 bases at V and 9 bases at J, with 13 bases between the two ends. The CDR3 has 15 residues. The germline V gene has CDR1 SGDLS and CDR2 YYNGEE. The CDR3, as DNA: TGTGCCAGCAGCGTAGGGGTCGGGGAGCGTTCACCCCTCCACTTT. Amino acids: CASSVGVGERSPLHF.

This clone occurred once. Other DNA variants within this sample encode the same CDR3. The rearrangement joins TRBV28 to TRBJ1-2; TRBD1 is a possible D gene (5 bases). V gave up 3 bases and J gave up 4 bases, with 9 bases separating them. CDR1 is MDHEN, CDR2 SYDVKM, per germline. There are 13 residues in the CDR3. As DNA, the CDR3 is TGTGCCAGCAGTTTTGAGACAGTCTATGGCTACACCTTC. Amino acids: CASSFETVYGYTF.

The genes are TRBV4-1 and TRBJ2-5, with 8 positions matching TRBD2. This CDR3 contains 15 residues. The ends lost 1 base at V and 5 bases at J; junction bases unmatched: 6. CDR1 is MGHRA and CDR2 is YSYEKL in the germline V gene. The CDR3 spells CASSQGRASGETQYF. The CDR3 coding sequence is TGCGCCAGCAGCCAAGGGAGGGCTAGCGGGGAGACCCAGTACTTC.

This rearrangement joins TRBV27 to TRBJ2-4; perhaps TRBD2 as D (5 bases). The CDR3 is 15 amino acids. V lost 0 bases and J lost 8, with 14 bases in between. Germline V gives CDR1 MNHEY, CDR2 SMNVEV (reference sequence). The CDR3 DNA follows: TGTGCCAGCAGTTTATCCGGGGTGCCGTCGGACATTCAGTACTTC. Translation gives CASSLSGVPSDIQYF.

This clone has just one count. The V gene is TRBV7-2, the J gene TRBJ2-1, with 7 bases lining up with TRBD1. CDR3 length: 14 residues. Trimming at V came to 6 bases and at J to 6 bases, leaving 8 bases not matched to a gene. Germline V gives CDR1 SGHTA, CDR2 FQGNSA. Written as DNA, the CDR3 is TGTGCCAGCAGTTCCGGGACAGCCCCCAATGAGCAGTTCTTC. The encoded protein is CASSSGTAPNEQFF.

The rearrangement links TRBV19 to TRBJ2-1; a possible D gene is TRBD1 (5 bases). CDR1 and CDR2 from the germline V gene are LNHDA and SQIVND (reference sequence). V shed 1 base and J shed 10 bases, with 8 bases lying between them. The CDR3 covers 12 residues. In DNA, the CDR3 is TGTGCCAGTAGTATAGCAGGGTACGAGCAGTTCTTC. Translating it yields CASSIAGYEQFF. Full variable domain (remainder filled in from reference TRBV19 and TRBJ2-1): DGGITQSPKYLFRKEGQNVTLSCEQNLNHDAMYWYRQDPGQGLRLIYYSQIVNDFQKGDIAEGYSVSREKKESFPLTVTSAQKNPTAFYLCASSIAGYEQFFGPGTRLTVL.

The CDR3 protein is CASSLSLQGRDGYTF. CDR3 in DNA: TGTGCCAGCAGTTTATCTCTTCAGGGGAGGGATGGCTACACCTTC. This chain connects TRBV28 to TRBJ1-2; TRBD1 is a possible D gene (6 bases). The CDR3 has 15 amino acids. Germline CDR1 is MDHEN and CDR2 is SYDVKM. V was pared by 1 base and J by 6 bases, with 15 bases between.

This rearrangement joins TRBV7-8 to TRBJ2-5; TRBD2 aligns across 11 bases. Trimming removed 6 bases from V and 0 bases from J; junction bases left unmatched: 3. Per germline, CDR1 SGHVS and CDR2 FQNEAQ. This CDR3 contains 15 residues. CDR3 protein: CASRATSGNQETQYF. CDR3 in DNA: TGTGCCAGCAGGGCGACTAGCGGGAACCAAGAGACCCAGTACTTC.

The V call is TRBV3-1 (or the pseudogene TRBV3-2), the J call TRBJ1-6, with 8 positions matching TRBD1. The CDR3 runs 18 residues. Germline loops: CDR1 LGHDT, CDR2 YNNKEL (reference sequence). The V gene end was trimmed by 3 bases and the J gene end by 0 bases; junction bases not matched to a gene: 7. CDR3 in amino acids: CASSHQQGGSSYNSPLHF. CDR3 coding DNA: TGTGCCAGCAGCCACCAACAGGGGGGAAGCTCCTATAATTCACCCCTCCACTTT.

The chain's CDR3 is CASSLRPGAITEKLFF. The CDR3 nucleotides are TGTGCCAGCAGCTTACGGCCAGGGGCTATTACTGAAAAACTGTTTTTT. The rearrangement uses TRBV7-9 and TRBJ1-4; maybe TRBD1 (6 bases). CDR1 and CDR2 (germline): SEHNR, FQNEAQ (reference sequence). The length of the CDR3 is 16 residues. V was trimmed by 2 bases and J by 7 bases, leaving 17 bases between them.

V is TRBV5-1 and J is TRBJ1-2; 12 bases map to TRBD1. The germline gives CDR1 SGHRS, CDR2 YFSETQ. The CDR3 length is 14 residues. With V trimmed by 4 bases and J by 7 bases, 5 bases remained unmatched. Written as DNA, the CDR3 is TGCGCCAGCAGCACAGGGACAGGGGGCCTTGGCTACACCTTC. Its translation: CASSTGTGGLGYTF.

The J gene is TRBJ1-2, the V gene TRBV6-5, with D hard to call. The V and J ends lost 8 bases and 3 bases respectively, with 19 bases between them. Germline lookup yields CDR1 MNHEY and CDR2 SVGAGI. This CDR3 comprises 15 residues. DNA for the CDR3: TGTGCCAGCCGGAGTGGCGGCCGAGGCGACTATGGCTACACCTTC. This codes for CASRSGGRGDYGYTF.

The genes are TRBV10-1 and TRBJ2-7, with 8 bases fitting TRBD2. This CDR3 has 14 residues. Germline assignment: CDR1 WNHNN and CDR2 SYGVQD (reference sequence). The V segment lost 10 bases and the J segment 2 bases; nucleotides outside the gene matches: 10. CDR3 loop: CATTRLALTYEQYF. The CDR3 DNA is TGCGCCACCACTCGACTAGCGCTAACCTACGAGCAGTACTTC.

The V and J genes are TRBV7-2 and TRBJ2-3, with TRBD2 matching over 8 bases. V dropped 3 bases and J dropped 0; count of bases not matched to a gene: 2. This CDR3 is 15 amino acids long. Germline V gene sequence: CDR1 SGHTA, CDR2 FQGNSA. As DNA, the CDR3 is TGTGCCAGCAGCTTCGGCGGGGGGAGCACAGATACGCAGTATTTT. This codes for CASSFGGGSTDTQYF. The full variable domain, in which reference TRBV7-2 and TRBJ2-3 provide the parts outside the CDR3, is GAGVSQSPSNKVTEKGKDVELRCDPISGHTALYWYRQSLGQGLEFLIYFQGNSAPDKSGLPSDRFSAERTGGSVSTLTIQRTQQEDSAVYLCASSFGGGSTDTQYFGPGTRLTVL.

V usage is TRBV24-1 and J usage is TRBJ1-2; TRBD1 agrees at 9 bases. The CDR3 sequence is 16 residues long. The J segment lost 4 bases and the V segment lost 6 bases, leaving 11 bases of the junction unmatched. Germline loops: CDR1 KGHDR, CDR2 SFDVKD. CDR3 coding DNA: TGTGCCACCAGTACCTCGTGGGACAGGGAGGGCTATGGCTACACCTTC. Encoded protein: CATSTSWDREGYGYTF.

This clone came up once. V gene TRBV27 combines with J gene TRBJ1-1; D not certain. Germline lookup yields CDR1 MNHEY and CDR2 SMNVEV (reference sequence). Trimming removed 2 bases at V and 0 bases at J, with 4 bases between. The CDR3 runs 13 residues. The CDR3 reads CASSLLLNTEAFF. The CDR3 DNA reads as TGTGCCAGCAGTTTACTGTTGAACACTGAAGCTTTCTTT.